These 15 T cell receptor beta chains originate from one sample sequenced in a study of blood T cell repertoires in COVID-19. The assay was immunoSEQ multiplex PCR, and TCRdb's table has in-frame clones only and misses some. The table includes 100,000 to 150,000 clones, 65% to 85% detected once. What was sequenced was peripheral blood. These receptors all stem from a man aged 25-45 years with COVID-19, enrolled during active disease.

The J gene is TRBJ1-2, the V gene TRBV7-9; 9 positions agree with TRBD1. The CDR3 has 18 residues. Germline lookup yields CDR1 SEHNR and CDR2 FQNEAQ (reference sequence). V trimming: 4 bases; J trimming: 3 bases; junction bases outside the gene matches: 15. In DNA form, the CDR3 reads TGTGCCAGCAGCTCAACGACCCTCGGGACAGGGCTTGACTATGGCTACACCTTC. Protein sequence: CASSSTTLGTGLDYGYTF.

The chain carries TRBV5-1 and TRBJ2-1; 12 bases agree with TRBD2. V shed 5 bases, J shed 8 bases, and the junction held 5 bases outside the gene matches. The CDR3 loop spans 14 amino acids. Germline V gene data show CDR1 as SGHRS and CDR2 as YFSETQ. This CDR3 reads CASSWTSGMHEQFF. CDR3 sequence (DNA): TGCGCCAGCAGTTGGACTAGCGGGATGCATGAGCAGTTCTTC.

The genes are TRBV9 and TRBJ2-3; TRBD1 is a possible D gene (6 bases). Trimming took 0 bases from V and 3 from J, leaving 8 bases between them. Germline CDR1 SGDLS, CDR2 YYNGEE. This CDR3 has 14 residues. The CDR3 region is CASSVATGTDTQYF. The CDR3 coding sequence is TGTGCCAGCAGCGTAGCTACAGGGACAGATACGCAGTATTTT.

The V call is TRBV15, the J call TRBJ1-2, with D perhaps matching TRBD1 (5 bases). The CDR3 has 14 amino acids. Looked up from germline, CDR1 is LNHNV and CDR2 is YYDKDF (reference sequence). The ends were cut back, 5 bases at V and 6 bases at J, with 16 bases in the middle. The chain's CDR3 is CATSRNRDSHGYTF. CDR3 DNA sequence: TGTGCCACCAGCCGAAACCGAGACAGTCATGGCTACACCTTC.

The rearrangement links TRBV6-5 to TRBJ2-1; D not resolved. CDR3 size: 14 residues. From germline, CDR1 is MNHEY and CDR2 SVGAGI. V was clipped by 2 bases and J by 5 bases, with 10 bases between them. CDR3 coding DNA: TGTGCCAGCAGTTACAGGCGTACTAACAATGAGCAGTTCTTC. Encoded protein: CASSYRRTNNEQFF.

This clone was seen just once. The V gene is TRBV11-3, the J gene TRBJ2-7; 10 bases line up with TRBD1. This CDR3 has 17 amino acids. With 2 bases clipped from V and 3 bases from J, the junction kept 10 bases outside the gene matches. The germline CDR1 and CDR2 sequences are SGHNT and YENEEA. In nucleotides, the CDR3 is TGTGCCAGCAGCTTATTTCCAAGGGACAGGGGTATCTACGAGCAGTACTTC. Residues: CASSLFPRDRGIYEQYF.

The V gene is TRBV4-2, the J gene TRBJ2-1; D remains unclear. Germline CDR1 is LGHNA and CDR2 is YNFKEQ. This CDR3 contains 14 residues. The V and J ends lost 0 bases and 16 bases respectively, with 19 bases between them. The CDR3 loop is CASSQEVEWRPHFF. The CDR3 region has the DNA TGTGCCAGCAGCCAAGAGGTGGAGTGGCGGCCCCACTTCTTC.

The CDR3: CASSMGTGADTIYF. CDR3 DNA: TGTGCCAGTAGTATGGGGACAGGGGCGGACACCATATATTTT. The chain links TRBV19 to TRBJ1-3, with 10 bases that match TRBD1. The CDR3 spans 14 residues. Germline loops: CDR1 LNHDA, CDR2 SQIVND (reference sequence). V was clipped by 3 bases and J by 8 bases; unmatched bases: 4.

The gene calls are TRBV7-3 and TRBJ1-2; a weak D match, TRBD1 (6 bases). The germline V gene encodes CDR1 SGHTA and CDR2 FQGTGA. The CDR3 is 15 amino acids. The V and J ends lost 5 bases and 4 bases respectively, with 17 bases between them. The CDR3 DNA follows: TGTGCCAGCAGCCCAGGGGAGGGGGAGGGCTATGGCTACACCTTC. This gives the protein CASSPGEGEGYGYTF.

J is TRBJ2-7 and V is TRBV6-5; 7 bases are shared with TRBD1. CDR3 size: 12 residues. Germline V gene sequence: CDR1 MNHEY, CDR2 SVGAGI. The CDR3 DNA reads TGTGCAAGTAGACAGGGTTCTAGGGAGCAGTACTTC. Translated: CASRQGSREQYF.

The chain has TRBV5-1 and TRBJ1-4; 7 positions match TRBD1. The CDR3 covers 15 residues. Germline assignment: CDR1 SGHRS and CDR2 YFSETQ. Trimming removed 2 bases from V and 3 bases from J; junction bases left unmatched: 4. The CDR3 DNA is TGCGCCAGCAGCTTTTCCCAGGGGGCTAATGAAAAACTGTTTTTT. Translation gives CASSFSQGANEKLFF.

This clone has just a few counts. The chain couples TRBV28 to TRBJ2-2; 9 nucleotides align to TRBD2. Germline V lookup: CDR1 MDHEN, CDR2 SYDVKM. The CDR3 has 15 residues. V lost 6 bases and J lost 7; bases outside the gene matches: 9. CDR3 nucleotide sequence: TGTGCCAGCAGAGACGGGACTAGCTTAGTCGGGGAGCTGTTTTTT. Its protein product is CASRDGTSLVGELFF.

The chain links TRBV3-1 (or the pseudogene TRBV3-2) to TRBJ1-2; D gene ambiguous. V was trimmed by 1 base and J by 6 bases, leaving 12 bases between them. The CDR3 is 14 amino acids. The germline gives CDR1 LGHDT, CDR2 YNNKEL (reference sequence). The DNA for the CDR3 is TGTGCCAGCAGCCAAGCCCTGAGAGGCGATGGCTACACCTTC. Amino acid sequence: CASSQALRGDGYTF.

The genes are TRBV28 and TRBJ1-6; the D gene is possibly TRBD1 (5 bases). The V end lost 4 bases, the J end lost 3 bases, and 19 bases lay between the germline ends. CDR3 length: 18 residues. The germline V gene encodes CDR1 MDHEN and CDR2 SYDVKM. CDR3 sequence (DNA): TGTGCCAGCAGTTACCCGTCAGGGTGGACCCGCTATAATTCACCCCTCCACTTT. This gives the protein CASSYPSGWTRYNSPLHF.

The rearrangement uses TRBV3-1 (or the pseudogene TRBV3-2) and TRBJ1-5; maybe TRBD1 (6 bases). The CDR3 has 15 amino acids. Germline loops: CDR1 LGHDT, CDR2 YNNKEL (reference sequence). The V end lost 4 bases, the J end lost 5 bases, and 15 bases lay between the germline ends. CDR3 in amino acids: CASSLGGGKDQPQHF. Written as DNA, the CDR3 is TGTGCCAGCAGCCTAGGTGGGGGCAAGGATCAGCCCCAGCATTTT.